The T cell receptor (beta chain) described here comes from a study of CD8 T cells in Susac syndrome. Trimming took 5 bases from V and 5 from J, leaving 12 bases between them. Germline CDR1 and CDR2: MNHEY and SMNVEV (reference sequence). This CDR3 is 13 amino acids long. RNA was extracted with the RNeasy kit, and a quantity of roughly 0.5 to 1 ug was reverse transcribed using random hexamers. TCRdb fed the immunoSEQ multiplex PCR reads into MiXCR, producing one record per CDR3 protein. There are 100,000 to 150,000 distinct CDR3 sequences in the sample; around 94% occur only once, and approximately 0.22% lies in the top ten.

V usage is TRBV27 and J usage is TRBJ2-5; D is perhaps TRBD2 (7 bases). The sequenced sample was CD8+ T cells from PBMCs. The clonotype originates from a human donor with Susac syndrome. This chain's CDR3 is CASSRGAWETQYF. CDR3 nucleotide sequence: TGTGCCAGCAGTCGGGGGGCCTGGGAGACCCAGTACTTC.